The source of this T cell receptor beta chain is a study of neurological immune-mediated disorders. This clonotype was detected ten times or more. Its antigen is currently unknown. Synthesis of cDNA was performed by 5'RACE using 10-nucleotide random UMIs. Over 160 million TCR-beta sequences (from 15-18 subjects) were yielded by each sequencing run. From the 5' RACE reads, TCRdb called clonotypes with MiXCR, one entry per CDR3 protein. The sample consists of about 17,000 distinct CDR3 sequences, under 3.5% of them appearing once. The CDR3 is 15 residues long. V was pared by 4 bases and J by 1 base, with 5 bases of the junction left unmatched. CDR1 is SGHDN and CDR2 is FVKESK in the germline V gene. General study points: HTLV-1-associated myelopathy had the most TCR clonal expansion, whereas multiple sclerosis had the least (lower than in healthy controls). Subjects shared no identical expanded-clone CDR3 amino acid sequences, suggesting private TCR-beta repertoires in all groups.

This sequence joins TRBV14 and TRBJ2-7; 9 bases match TRBD1. Sequenced material: CD8+ T cells from blood. The sequence was obtained from a woman aged 40 to 50 in good health. The CDR3 coding sequence is TGTGCCAGCAGCCCACTGGGACAGGGTTCCTACGAGCAGTACTTC. Amino acid sequence: CASSPLGQGSYEQYF.